This TCR beta chain was identified in a study of T-cell reconstitution after alpha-beta-depleted transplantation in children. Points from the study as a whole: TCRbeta diversity was high at day 60 in some patients (a result of surviving recipient T cells and thymic progenitors). One year post-transplant, T-cell counts and diversity were largely derived from T cells produced anew.

This clonotype was found many times. The antigen remains undetermined. This sample's TCRbeta library carried unique molecular identifier barcodes. TCRdb reanalysed the PCR reads using MiXCR and keeps one entry per CDR3 protein. The sample includes 250,000 to 300,000 distinct CDR3 sequences, around a tenth of them seen just once. Per the germline V gene, CDR1 is MDHEN and CDR2 is SYDVKM. With 5 bases removed from V and 4 bases from J, the gap between germline ends came to 12 bases. The length of the CDR3 is 13 residues. The sequence was collected from a male patient aged 2-9 years who had a stem cell transplant for chronic granulomatous disease, so the T cells may come from the graft donor. The sequencing here drew on peripheral blood, taken 180 days after TCRalphabeta/CD19-depleted stem cell transplant. This rearrangement joins TRBV28 to TRBJ2-7; D tentatively reads TRBD1 or TRBD2 (5 bases each). The CDR3 spells CASSPWGNYEQYF. DNA of the CDR3: TGTGCCAGCAGTCCTTGGGGGAATTACGAGCAGTACTTC.